Reported below is one TCR beta chain. V was shortened by 0 bases and J by 0 bases, with 17 bases between the two germline ends. Germline lookup yields CDR1 DFQATT and CDR2 SNEGSKA (reference sequence). The CDR3 runs to 17 residues. Together with a sample-barcoded 5' primer, a J-beta primer mix was included in a second PCR lasting roughly 6 to 12 cycles. TCRdb reprocessed the 5' RACE reads via MiXCR and lists one record per CDR3 protein. The table records about 1.8 million distinct CDR3 sequences, 40% to 55% of them present only once. The sample originates from a study of blood T cells in healthy people across ages. Peripheral blood samples of roughly 10 milliliters were drawn from each donor.

Material: blood. The chain joins TRBV20-1 to TRBJ2-5; the D gene could be TRBD1 or TRBD2 (5 bases each). This TCR was sampled from a woman aged 40 to 50 in good health. CDR3 nucleotide sequence: TGCAGTGCTAGAGAAAGGTTGAGGGGCAATTACCAAGAGACCCAGTACTTC. It yields the protein CSARERLRGNYQETQYF.